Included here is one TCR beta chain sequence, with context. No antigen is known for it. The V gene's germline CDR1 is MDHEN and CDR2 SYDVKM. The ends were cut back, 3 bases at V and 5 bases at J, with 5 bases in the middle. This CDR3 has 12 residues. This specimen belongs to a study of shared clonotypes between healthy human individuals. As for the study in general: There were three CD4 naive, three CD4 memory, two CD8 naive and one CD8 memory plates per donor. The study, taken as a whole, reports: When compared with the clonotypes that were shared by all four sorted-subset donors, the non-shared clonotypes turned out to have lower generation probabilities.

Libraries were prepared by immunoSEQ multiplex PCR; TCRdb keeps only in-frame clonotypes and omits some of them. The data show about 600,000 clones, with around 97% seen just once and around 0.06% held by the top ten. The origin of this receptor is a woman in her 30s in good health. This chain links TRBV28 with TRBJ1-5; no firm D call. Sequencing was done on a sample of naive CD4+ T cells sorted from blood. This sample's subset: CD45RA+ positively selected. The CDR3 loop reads CASSFVYQPQHF. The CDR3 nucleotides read TGTGCCAGCAGTTTCGTATATCAGCCCCAGCATTTT.